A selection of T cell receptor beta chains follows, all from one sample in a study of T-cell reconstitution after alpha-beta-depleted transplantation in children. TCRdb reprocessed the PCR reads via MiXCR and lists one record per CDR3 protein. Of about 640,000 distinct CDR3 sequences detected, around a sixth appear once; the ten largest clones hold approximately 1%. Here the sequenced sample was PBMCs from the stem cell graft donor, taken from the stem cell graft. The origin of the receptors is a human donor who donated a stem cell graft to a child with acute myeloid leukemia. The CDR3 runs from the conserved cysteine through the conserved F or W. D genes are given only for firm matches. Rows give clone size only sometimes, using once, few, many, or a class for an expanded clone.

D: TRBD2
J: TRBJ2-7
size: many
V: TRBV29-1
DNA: TGCAGCGCCACAGCGGGGCAGTCCTACGAGCAGTACTTC
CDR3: CSATAGQSYEQYF

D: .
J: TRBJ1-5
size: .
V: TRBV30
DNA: TGTGCCTGGAGTGTAGGGAGCAATCAGCCCCAGCATTTT
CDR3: CAWSVGSNQPQHF

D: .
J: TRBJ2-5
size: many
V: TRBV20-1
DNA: TGCAGTGCTCCGCTTACAGAGACCCAGTACTTC
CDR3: CSAPLTETQYF

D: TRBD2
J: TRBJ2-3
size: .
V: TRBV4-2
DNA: TGTGCCAGCAGCCCCTCCGCTAGCGGGGGCAGCACAGATACGCAGTATTTT
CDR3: CASSPSASGGSTDTQYF

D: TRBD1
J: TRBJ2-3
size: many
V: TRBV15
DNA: TGTGCCACCAGCTACCGGACAGGGGGCGCGACAGATACGCAGTATTTT
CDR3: CATSYRTGGATDTQYF

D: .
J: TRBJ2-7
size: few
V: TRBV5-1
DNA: TGCGCCAGCAGCAACCCGGGACTGAGGAGCTCCTACGAGCAGTACTTC
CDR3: CASSNPGLRSSYEQYF

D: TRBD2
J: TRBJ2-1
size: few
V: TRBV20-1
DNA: TGCAGTGCTAGGTGGCGAGGGCTAGCGGGGGTAAATGAGCAGTTCTTC
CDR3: CSARWRGLAGVNEQFF

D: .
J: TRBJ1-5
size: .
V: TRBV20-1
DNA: TGCAGTGCCCAGAGGGGGGGGAGGGGAGGAAGCAATCAGCCCCAGCATTTT
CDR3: CSAQRGGRGGSNQPQHF

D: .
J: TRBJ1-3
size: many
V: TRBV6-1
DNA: TGTGCCAGCACCTTTTTCGACAGCGCCTCTGGAAACACCATATATTTT
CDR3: CASTFFDSASGNTIYF

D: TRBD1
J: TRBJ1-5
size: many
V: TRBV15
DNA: TGTGCCACCTCCTCCGACAGGGGGAATCAGCCCCAGCATTTT
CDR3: CATSSDRGNQPQHF

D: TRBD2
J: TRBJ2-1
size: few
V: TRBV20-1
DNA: TGCAGTGCTAGGGAACAGCGGGGGGGCCACAATGAGCAGTTCTTC
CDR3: CSAREQRGGHNEQFF

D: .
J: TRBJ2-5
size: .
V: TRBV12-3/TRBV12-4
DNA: TGTGCCAGCCGTCTCCGGGCAGCTCAAGAGACCCAGTACTTC
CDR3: CASRLRAAQETQYF

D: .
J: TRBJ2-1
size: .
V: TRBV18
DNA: TGTGCCAGCTCACCAGCAGCGCTCTCCTACAATGAGCAGTTCTTC
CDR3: CASSPAALSYNEQFF

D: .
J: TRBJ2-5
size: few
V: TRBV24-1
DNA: TGTGCCACCAGTGACGGGGCTAGAGAGACCCAGTACTTC
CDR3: CATSDGARETQYF

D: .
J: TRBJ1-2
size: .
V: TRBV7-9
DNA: TGTGCCAGCAGCTTATTCGACAGTCCTTCCGCTAACTATGGCTACACCTTC
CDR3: CASSLFDSPSANYGYTF

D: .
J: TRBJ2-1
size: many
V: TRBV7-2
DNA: TGTGCCAGCAGCTCACCCAGGTCCTACAATGAGCAGTTCTTC
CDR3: CASSSPRSYNEQFF

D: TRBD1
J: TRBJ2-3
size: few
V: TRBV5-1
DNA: TGCGCCAGCAGCTTGATGGGGCCTGGCGACAGGGGATTCACAGATACGCAGTATTTT
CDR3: CASSLMGPGDRGFTDTQYF

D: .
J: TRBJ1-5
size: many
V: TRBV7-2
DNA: TGTGCCAGCAGTCGGGACATGAGCGATCAGCCCCAGCATTTT
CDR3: CASSRDMSDQPQHF

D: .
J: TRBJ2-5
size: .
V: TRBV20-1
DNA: TGCAGTGCTAGAGATAGCCGGGACCCCCAAGAGACCCAGTACTTC
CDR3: CSARDSRDPQETQYF

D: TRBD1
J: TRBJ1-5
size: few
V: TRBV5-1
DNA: TGCGCCAGCAGCATAGGACAGGGGGCGCAACCTAATCAGCCCCAGCATTTT
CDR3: CASSIGQGAQPNQPQHF

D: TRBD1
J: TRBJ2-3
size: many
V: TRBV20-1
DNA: TGCAGTGCAACTGGGAGACAGGGAAGCACAGATACGCAGTATTTT
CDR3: CSATGRQGSTDTQYF

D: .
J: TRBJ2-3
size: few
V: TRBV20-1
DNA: TGCAGTGCTCACCACAGGGCGGCAGATACGCAGTATTTT
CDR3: CSAHHRAADTQYF

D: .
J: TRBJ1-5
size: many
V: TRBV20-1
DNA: TGCAGTGCTGCGGGGCGTTGGGAAAATCAGCCCCAGCATTTT
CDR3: CSAAGRWENQPQHF